This T cell receptor beta chain is from a study of blood T cell repertoires in COVID-19. Overall study: The United States, Italy and Spain were the sources of the acute and convalescent COVID-19 samples. T cells, B-cell-depleted T cells, or PBMCs supplied cDNA or gDNA.

Germline values: CDR1 SGHTA, CDR2 FQGNSA. This CDR3 contains 14 residues. The ends were cut back, 5 bases at V and 1 base at J, with 9 bases in the middle. Source study methods: Amplified reference gene primers provided the basis for estimating nucleated cell counts. The data were produced by immunoSEQ multiplex PCR, yet TCRdb's version contains in-frame clones alone and is incomplete. V and J calls plus clone size are reproduced from that table; the DNA served to infer D and trimming. The profile shows some 100,000 clones, over 65% of them singletons. The clonotype comes from a man between 65 and 79 years old with acute or convalescent COVID-19. V usage is TRBV7-2 and J usage is TRBJ1-3, with D hard to call. Sequencing was carried out using peripheral blood. The DNA of the CDR3 is TGTGCCAGCAGCCCGCGAAGATCTGGAAACACCATATATTTT. This translates into CASSPRRSGNTIYF.